This is a list of T cell receptor beta chains from one sample in a study of CD8+CD57+ T cells in acquired aplastic anemia. TCRdb ran MiXCR on the reads and lists one entry per CDR3 protein. The table includes about 40,000 distinct CDR3 sequences, approximately 63% detected once. Input material: sorted CD4+, CD8+, or CD8+CD57+ T cells (not recorded which) from PBMCs. These receptors all come from a human donor with aplastic anemia. Each CDR3 is given with its conserved first and last residue. Each record gives: D gene, V gene, CDR3 protein. The D gene is left open where the match is weak.

d_gene: TRBD2; v_gene: TRBV19; CDR3aa: CASSMGAGGFSSGANVLTF
d_gene: TRBD1; v_gene: TRBV6-5; CDR3aa: CASSYSQIPGQGGYEQYF
d_gene: TRBD1; v_gene: TRBV5-1; CDR3aa: CASSLVAGGSGANVLTF
d_gene: NA; v_gene: TRBV11-1; CDR3aa: CASSPAGGHMDTEAFF
d_gene: NA; v_gene: TRBV10-2; CDR3aa: CASSESMFEQYF
d_gene: TRBD2; v_gene: TRBV2; CDR3aa: CASRTSGVYEQYF
d_gene: NA; v_gene: TRBV2; CDR3aa: CASSEAGPYEQYF
d_gene: NA; v_gene: TRBV9; CDR3aa: CASSVDGTPLEEQYF
d_gene: NA; v_gene: TRBV2; CDR3aa: CASKGGVAYEQYF
d_gene: TRBD2; v_gene: TRBV20-1; CDR3aa: CSAPDNSGSGDEQFF
d_gene: NA; v_gene: TRBV10-2; CDR3aa: CASSEGNEQFF
d_gene: TRBD1; v_gene: TRBV10-1; CDR3aa: CASSAGQGLPYEQYF
d_gene: TRBD2; v_gene: TRBV19; CDR3aa: CASRIRGGFETQYF
d_gene: NA; v_gene: TRBV5-1; CDR3aa: CASSLDPSSYEQYF
d_gene: NA; v_gene: TRBV7-9; CDR3aa: CDSSSGVPPYEQYF
d_gene: TRBD1; v_gene: TRBV7-2; CDR3aa: CASSLVGTGRGGYTF
d_gene: TRBD2; v_gene: TRBV15; CDR3aa: CATSRVGGASCEQYF
d_gene: TRBD2; v_gene: TRBV7-6; CDR3aa: CASSLGTSGGPAHTDTQYF
d_gene: NA; v_gene: TRBV4-1; CDR3aa: CASSQVPGDSYNEQFF
d_gene: NA; v_gene: TRBV16; CDR3aa: CASSQGPLNEQFF
d_gene: TRBD1; v_gene: TRBV25-1; CDR3aa: CASPAGTGVGSNQPQHF
d_gene: NA; v_gene: TRBV7-6; CDR3aa: CASSPGVNEQYF
d_gene: TRBD2; v_gene: TRBV20-1; CDR3aa: CSARGVFGGLYQETQYF
d_gene: NA; v_gene: TRBV24-1; CDR3aa: CATQGRRNDYGYTF
d_gene: NA; v_gene: TRBV25-1; CDR3aa: CASQATGANVLTF
d_gene: NA; v_gene: TRBV6-1; CDR3aa: CASSERAENTEAFF
d_gene: TRBD1; v_gene: TRBV19; CDR3aa: CASSIADRGYEQYF
d_gene: NA; v_gene: TRBV6-1; CDR3aa: CASSDRGDSPLHF
d_gene: NA; v_gene: TRBV7-3; CDR3aa: CASRTQQFSSYEQYF
d_gene: NA; v_gene: TRBV15; CDR3aa: CATSRDGGGYGYTF
d_gene: TRBD1; v_gene: TRBV7-8; CDR3aa: CASSSPGQDYEQYF
d_gene: NA; v_gene: TRBV15; CDR3aa: CATSRVGALGEKLFF
d_gene: NA; v_gene: TRBV2; CDR3aa: CASSVGQNSPLHF
d_gene: NA; v_gene: TRBV5-6; CDR3aa: CASSFGGAHYEQYF
d_gene: NA; v_gene: TRBV7-6; CDR3aa: CASSSGQTYEQYF
d_gene: NA; v_gene: TRBV10-3; CDR3aa: CATSRTPAKTYNSPLHF
d_gene: NA; v_gene: TRBV2; CDR3aa: CASSLGRPDEGFF
d_gene: TRBD1; v_gene: TRBV15; CDR3aa: CATSSYLDRAKEETQYF
d_gene: NA; v_gene: TRBV18; CDR3aa: CTSSPLSGAENYGYTF
d_gene: TRBD2; v_gene: TRBV6-4; CDR3aa: CASSQTSGTDTQYF
d_gene: TRBD1; v_gene: TRBV7-2; CDR3aa: CASSPTQGTASPLHF
d_gene: NA; v_gene: TRBV6-1; CDR3aa: CASIGTDNQPQHF
d_gene: TRBD1; v_gene: TRBV7-2; CDR3aa: CASSLNRGRYQPQHF
d_gene: NA; v_gene: TRBV29-1; CDR3aa: CSVVAGSSYNEQFF
d_gene: NA; v_gene: TRBV19; CDR3aa: CASSIARQSNQPQHF
d_gene: NA; v_gene: TRBV2; CDR3aa: CASSSHAGNNGYTF
d_gene: NA; v_gene: TRBV2; CDR3aa: CASRTDTLEGYTF
d_gene: NA; v_gene: TRBV19; CDR3aa: CASSIEWNSVYGYTF
d_gene: NA; v_gene: TRBV4-1; CDR3aa: CASSPPRVSPLHF
d_gene: NA; v_gene: TRBV10-3; CDR3aa: CAISEPAGSKETQYF
d_gene: TRBD1; v_gene: TRBV27; CDR3aa: CASRTGSGYTF
d_gene: NA; v_gene: TRBV24-1; CDR3aa: CATSDSESSYEQYF
d_gene: TRBD1; v_gene: TRBV11-2; CDR3aa: CASSLEGDREHSPLHF
d_gene: NA; v_gene: TRBV24-1; CDR3aa: CATSDWDGRGEPGQPQHF